This TCR beta chain was obtained from a study of graft-versus-host responses after intestinal transplantation. Study at large: Grafts were multivisceral, liver-intestinal, or isolated intestinal.

Study findings and constraints: The recipient marrow held GvH clones, and some of them showed up first in ileum or blood.

Sequencing used immunoSEQ multiplex PCR; TCRdb keeps in-frame clones, though not all of them. The sample contains some 96,000 clones, over 75% of which appear only once. From germline, CDR1 is MNHNY and CDR2 SVGAGI (reference sequence). The junction had 4 bases not matched to a gene; V was cut back by 4 bases and J by 6 bases. This CDR3 is 13 amino acids long. To note about this clone: Its antigen is still unknown.

The V call is TRBV6-6, the J call TRBJ2-7, with 9 bases lining up with TRBD1. The starting material was unstimulated CD4+ T cells sorted from spleen or lymph node cells, obtained before transplant. This receptor was identified in a human donor who was the organ donor for an intestinal transplant. Here the CDR3 reads CASSLQGAVEQYF. In nucleotides, the CDR3 is TGTGCCAGCAGTTTACAGGGGGCGGTCGAGCAGTACTTC.